The 22 T cell receptor beta chains below were found in one sample sequenced in a study of memory CD4+ T cells and cytomegalovirus serostatus. The data were produced by immunoSEQ multiplex PCR, yet TCRdb's version contains in-frame clones alone and is incomplete. The table shows approximately 63,000 clones, with roughly 80% occurring only once. Single viable CD3+CD4+CD8-CD45RO+ cells were sorted as the memory CD4+ T cells. Sample: memory CD4+ T cells from blood. Receptors were obtained from an adult in good health and CMV-seronegative. Some clones in this sample may be carry-over from other donors' samples.

This clone has just a few counts. This chain links TRBV6-6 with TRBJ2-7, with 10 bases aligning to TRBD2. CDR1 and CDR2 from the germline V gene are MNHNY and SVGAGI (reference sequence). This CDR3 region has 16 residues. V gave up 0 bases and J gave up 2 bases; unmatched junction bases: 4. This chain's CDR3 is CASSYSRTSGTYEQYF. The CDR3 DNA is TGTGCCAGCAGTTACTCCAGAACTAGCGGGACCTACGAGCAGTACTTC.

This clone was counted a few times. The J gene is TRBJ1-1, the V gene TRBV25-1; 7 nucleotides match TRBD1. This CDR3 contains 13 residues. Germline-derived CDR1 and CDR2 are MGHDK and SYGVNS. J was trimmed by 1 base and V by 7 bases; bases with no gene match: 3. The CDR3 nucleotides read TGTGCCAGCAAAGACAGGGCGAACACTGAAGCTTTCTTT. Translating gives CASKDRANTEAFF.

V gene TRBV6-4 combines with J gene TRBJ2-5; 9 nucleotides line up with TRBD2. CDR1 and CDR2 from the germline V gene are MRHNA and SNTAGT. The CDR3 sequence is 16 residues long. Trimming cost V 7 bases and J 4 bases; bases outside gene matches: 13. The CDR3 DNA sequence: TGTGCCAGCATTGATGGCGGGGGGGTTATGGGAGAGACCCAGTACTTC. This gives the protein CASIDGGGVMGETQYF.

This chain links TRBV5-1 with TRBJ2-2; 11 bases fit TRBD1. The CDR3 has 14 residues. J was trimmed by 7 bases and V by 5 bases; bases with no gene match: 4. Germline CDR1 is SGHRS and CDR2 is YFSETQ. The CDR3 loop reads CASSSGTGGGELFF. CDR3 bases: TGCGCCAGCAGTTCCGGGACAGGGGGCGGGGAGCTGTTTTTT.

The J gene is TRBJ2-1, the V gene TRBV7-2; the D gene is possibly TRBD2 (5 bases). Germline CDR1 reads SGHTA; CDR2 reads FQGNSA. The V end lost 5 bases, the J end lost 9 bases, and 20 bases lay between the germline ends. The CDR3 contains 15 residues. Here the CDR3 reads CASSRSLGSRGEQFF. In DNA form, the CDR3 reads TGTGCCAGCAGCCGCTCCCTAGGGAGCCGGGGTGAGCAGTTCTTC.

CDR3 nucleotides: TGTGCCAGCAGCCCTGGGGCGGTCGAGTATGGCTACACCTTC. Protein: CASSPGAVEYGYTF. The V call is TRBV5-6, the J call TRBJ1-2, with D possibly matching TRBD1 (5 bases). The germline CDR1 and CDR2 sequences are SGHDT and YYEEEE. The CDR3 loop spans 14 amino acids. V shed 4 bases and J shed 5 bases, with 15 bases lying between them.

The chain joins TRBV5-4 to TRBJ1-4, with 7 nucleotides matching TRBD1. CDR1 is SGHNT, CDR2 YYREEE, per germline (reference sequence). The CDR3 extends over 14 amino acids. V was clipped by 5 bases and J by 3 bases; unmatched bases: 4. This CDR3 is CASSPGQSNEKLFF. The CDR3 DNA is TGTGCCAGCAGTCCGGGACAGTCTAATGAAAAACTGTTTTTT.

This clone was seen a few times. The rearrangement uses TRBV4-2 and TRBJ2-1; TRBD2 matches 7 bases. The CDR3 is made up of 15 amino acids. CDR1 and CDR2 from the germline V gene are LGHNA and YNFKEQ. Trimming took 3 bases from V and 5 from J; bases not matched to a gene: 7. CDR3 sequence: CASSHQLAPDNEQFF. The CDR3 DNA follows: TGTGCCAGCAGCCACCAACTAGCGCCGGACAATGAGCAGTTCTTC.

V gene TRBV29-1 combines with J gene TRBJ2-1; TRBD2 matches at 9 bases. V dropped 5 bases and J dropped 5; count of bases not matched to a gene: 22. The CDR3 is 19 amino acids. CDR1 and CDR2 (germline): SQVTM, ANQGSEA. Here the CDR3 reads CSVKRGSAAGGLVNNEQFF. DNA for the CDR3: TGCAGCGTTAAAAGGGGGTCAGCAGCGGGGGGCCTCGTAAACAATGAGCAGTTCTTC.

The chain employs TRBV4-3 and TRBJ1-4, with TRBD1 matching over 7 bases. This CDR3 is 15 amino acids long. The V gene's germline CDR1 is LGHNA and CDR2 YSLEER. J was trimmed by 3 bases and V by 1 base; bases with no gene match: 2. CDR3 protein: CASSQAGTANEKLFF. The CDR3 nucleotides are TGCGCCAGCAGCCAAGCCGGGACAGCTAATGAAAAACTGTTTTTT.

The chain employs TRBV4-1 and TRBJ2-4; D is undetermined. In germline, CDR1 is MGHRA, CDR2 YSYEKL. CDR3 size: 17 residues. The V gene lost 5 bases and the J gene lost 1 base, with 18 bases spanning the gap. The DNA of the CDR3 is TGCGCCAGCAGCACGGTTTACCCCCCCCTCGCCAAAAACATTCAGTACTTC. Its translation is CASSTVYPPLAKNIQYF.

The chain joins TRBV30 to TRBJ2-5, with 12 nucleotides matching TRBD2. CDR1 and CDR2 from the germline V gene are GTSNPN and SVGIG (reference sequence). The CDR3 is 15 amino acids. Trimming at V came to 1 base and at J to 5 bases, leaving 5 bases not matched to a gene. The CDR3 DNA sequence: TGTGCCTGGAGTGCTAGCGGGGGGGTTGTTGAGACCCAGTACTTC. Translation: CAWSASGGVVETQYF. Looking up the rest from reference TRBV30 and TRBJ2-5 gives the full variable domain: SQTIHQWPATLVQPVGSPLSLECTVEGTSNPNLYWYRQAAGRGLQLLFYSVGIGQISSEVPQNLSASRPQDRQFILSSKKLLLSDSGFYLCAWSASGGVVETQYFGPGTRLLVL.

This clone was recorded a few times. V is TRBV7-2 and J is TRBJ2-1, with TRBD1 matching over 7 bases. The V gene end was trimmed by 4 bases and the J gene end by 10 bases; junction bases not matched to a gene: 13. The CDR3 is 15 residues long. Germline lookup yields CDR1 SGHTA and CDR2 FQGNSA. This CDR3 reads CASSSRGQSLGEQFF. The CDR3 coding sequence is TGTGCCAGCAGCTCACGGGGACAGAGCCTGGGGGAGCAGTTCTTC.

This sequence joins TRBV15 and TRBJ2-6; no definite D call. Germline values: CDR1 LNHNV, CDR2 YYDKDF (reference sequence). This CDR3 has 17 residues. V dropped 1 base and J dropped 3 bases, with 13 bases sitting between them. As DNA, the CDR3 is TGTGCCACCAGCAGAGGGGATCCGGTTGGTGGGGCCAACGTCCTGACTTTC. It specifies CATSRGDPVGGANVLTF.

J is TRBJ1-5 and V is TRBV13; the D is unclear. Looked up from germline, CDR1 is PRHDT and CDR2 is FYEKMQ (reference sequence). The V end lost 6 bases, the J end lost 0 bases, and 12 bases lay between the germline ends. The CDR3 has 15 residues. The CDR3: CASRGGIHSNQPQHF. The CDR3 nucleotides are TGTGCCAGCAGAGGAGGGATACATAGCAATCAGCCCCAGCATTTT.

The chain combines TRBV2 with TRBJ1-5; 7 bases match TRBD1. Germline values: CDR1 SNHLY, CDR2 FYNNEI. The V gene end was trimmed by 4 bases and the J gene end by 7 bases; junction bases not matched to a gene: 4. The length of the CDR3 is 13 residues. CDR3 sequence reads: CASSGQGGQPQHF. DNA for the CDR3: TGTGCCAGCAGTGGACAGGGTGGCCAGCCCCAGCATTTT.

Worth noting for this clone: A read error may account for a junction end that differs from germline. The rearrangement joins TRBV6-5 to TRBJ1-5; unclear D gene. CDR1 is MNHEY and CDR2 is SVGAGI in the germline V gene. CDR3 length: 11 residues. The CDR3, as DNA: TGTGCCAGCAGTGAAACTCTGGGGTCGGTTTTT. It encodes CASSETLGSVF.

The rearrangement uses TRBV4-3 and TRBJ2-2; tentative D call: TRBD1 (5 bases). The CDR3 is 17 amino acids. Germline V lookup: CDR1 LGHNA, CDR2 YSLEER. V was cut by 0 bases and J by 4 bases, with 15 bases left in between. CDR3 coding DNA: TGCGCCAGCAGCCAAGATCCGGCGCCAGGGCCCACCGGGGAGCTGTTTTTT. Translation gives CASSQDPAPGPTGELFF.

This chain uses TRBV6-5 with TRBJ2-1, with D perhaps TRBD2 (5 bases). Trimming took 2 bases from V and 9 from J, leaving 11 bases between them. The CDR3 is 13 residues long. Germline V lookup: CDR1 MNHEY, CDR2 SVGAGI. CDR3: CASSYRVRGEQFF. DNA of the CDR3: TGTGCCAGCAGTTACAGAGTTCGGGGTGAGCAGTTCTTC.

This chain joins TRBV2 and TRBJ1-3, with D maybe TRBD1 (6 bases). Germline assignment: CDR1 SNHLY and CDR2 FYNNEI. The length of the CDR3 is 14 residues. With 6 bases removed from V and 3 bases from J, the gap between germline ends came to 12 bases. The DNA of the CDR3 is TGTGCCAGCAGCCCCGGACAGCATGGAAACACCATATATTTT. Protein sequence: CASSPGQHGNTIYF.

The chain uses TRBV9 and TRBJ2-5, with D hard to call. This CDR3 has 12 residues. V lost 4 bases to trimming and J lost 4 bases, with 8 bases between them. Germline CDR1 reads SGDLS; CDR2 reads YYNGEE. CDR3 in DNA: TGTGCCAGCAGCTCCCACGGAGAGACCCAGTACTTC. This translates into CASSSHGETQYF.

V gene TRBV4-3 combines with J gene TRBJ2-2, with TRBD1 matching over 8 bases. Germline loops: CDR1 LGHNA, CDR2 YSLEER. After removal of 4 bases from V and 7 bases from J, the junction contained 5 bases not matched to a gene. CDR3 length equals 14 residues. Here the CDR3 reads CASSRQGADGELFF. CDR3 coding DNA: TGCGCCAGCAGCCGGCAGGGGGCCGACGGGGAGCTGTTTTTT.